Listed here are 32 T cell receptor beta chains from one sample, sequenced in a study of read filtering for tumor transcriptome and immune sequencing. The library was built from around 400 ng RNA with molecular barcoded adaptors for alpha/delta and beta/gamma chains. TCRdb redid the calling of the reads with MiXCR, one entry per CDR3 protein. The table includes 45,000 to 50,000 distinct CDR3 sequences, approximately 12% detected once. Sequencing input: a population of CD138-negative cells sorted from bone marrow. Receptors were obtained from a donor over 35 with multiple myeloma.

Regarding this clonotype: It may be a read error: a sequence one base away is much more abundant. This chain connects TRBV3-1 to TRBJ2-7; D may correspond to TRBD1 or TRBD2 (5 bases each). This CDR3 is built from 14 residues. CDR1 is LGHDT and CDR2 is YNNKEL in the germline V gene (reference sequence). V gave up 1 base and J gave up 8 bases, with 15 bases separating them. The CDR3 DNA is TGTGCCAGCAGCCAAGCTATCGGACGGGGACAGCAGTACTTC. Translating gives CASSQAIGRGQQYF.

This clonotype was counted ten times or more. The CDR3 DNA sequence: TGTGCCAGCAGCTTAGGGCAATACAATCAGCCCCAGCATTTT. Translating it yields CASSLGQYNQPQHF. This rearrangement joins TRBV7-2 to TRBJ1-5; no reliable D call. V was trimmed by 1 base and J by 3 bases, leaving 7 bases between them. CDR1 is SGHTA and CDR2 is FQGNSA in the germline V gene. This CDR3 has 14 residues.

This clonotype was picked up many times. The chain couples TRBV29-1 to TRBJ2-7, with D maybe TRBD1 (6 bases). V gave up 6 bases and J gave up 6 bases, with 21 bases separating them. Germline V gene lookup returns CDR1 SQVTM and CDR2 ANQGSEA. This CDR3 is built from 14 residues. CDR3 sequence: CSVIRPGHDSEQYF. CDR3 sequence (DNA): TGCAGCGTCATAAGACCGGGACACGATTCCGAGCAGTACTTC.

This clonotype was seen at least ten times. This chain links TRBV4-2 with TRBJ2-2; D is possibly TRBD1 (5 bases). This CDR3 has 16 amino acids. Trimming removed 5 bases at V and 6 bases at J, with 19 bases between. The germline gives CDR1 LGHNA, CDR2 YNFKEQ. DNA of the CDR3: TGTGCCAGCAGCGCCCGAGTGGGGCTGGAGTCCGGGGAGCTGTTTTTT. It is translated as CASSARVGLESGELFF.

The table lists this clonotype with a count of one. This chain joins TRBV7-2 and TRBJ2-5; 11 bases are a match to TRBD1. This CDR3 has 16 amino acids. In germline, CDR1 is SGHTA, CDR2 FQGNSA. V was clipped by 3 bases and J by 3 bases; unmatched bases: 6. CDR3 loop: CASSFNPGQGEETQYF. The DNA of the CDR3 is TGTGCCAGCAGCTTCAACCCGGGACAGGGGGAAGAGACCCAGTACTTC.

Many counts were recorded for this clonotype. The CDR3 loop reads CASTSSVSNQPQHF. The DNA of the CDR3 is TGTGCCAGCACCTCGTCAGTCAGCAATCAGCCCCAGCATTTT. The chain employs TRBV6-2 or TRBV6-3 and TRBJ1-5; no reliable D call. This CDR3 comprises 14 residues. Per the germline V gene, CDR1 is MNHEY and CDR2 is SVGEGT. V was shortened by 7 bases and J by 1 base, with 11 bases between the two germline ends.

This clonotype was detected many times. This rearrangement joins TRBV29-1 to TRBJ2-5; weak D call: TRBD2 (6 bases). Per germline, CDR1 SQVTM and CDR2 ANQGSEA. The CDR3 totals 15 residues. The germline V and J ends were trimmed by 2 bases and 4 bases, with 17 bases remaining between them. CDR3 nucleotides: TGCAGCGTTGAAAGAGTGGGCCAGGGAGGAGAGACCCAGTACTTC. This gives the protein CSVERVGQGGETQYF. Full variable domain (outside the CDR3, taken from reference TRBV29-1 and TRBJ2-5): SAVISQKPSRDICQRGTSLTIQCQVDSQVTMMFWYRQQPGQSLTLIATANQGSEATYESGFVIDKFPISRPNLTFSTLTVSNMSPEDSSIYLCSVERVGQGGETQYFGPGTRLLVL.

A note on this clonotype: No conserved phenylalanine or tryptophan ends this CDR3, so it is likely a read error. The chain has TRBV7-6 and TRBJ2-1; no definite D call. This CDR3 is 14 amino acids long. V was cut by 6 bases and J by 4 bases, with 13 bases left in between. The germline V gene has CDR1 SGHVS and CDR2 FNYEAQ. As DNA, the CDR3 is TGTGCCAGCAGTCCTGGAACTGGTTACAATGAGCAGTTCTCC. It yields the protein CASSPGTGYNEQFS.

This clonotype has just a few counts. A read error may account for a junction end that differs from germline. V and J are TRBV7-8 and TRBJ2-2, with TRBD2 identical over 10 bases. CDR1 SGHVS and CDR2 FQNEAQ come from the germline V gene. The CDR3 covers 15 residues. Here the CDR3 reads CASSKREGHTGEQFF. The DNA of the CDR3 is TGTGCCAGCAGCAAGCGGGAGGGTCACACCGGGGAGCAGTTTTTT.

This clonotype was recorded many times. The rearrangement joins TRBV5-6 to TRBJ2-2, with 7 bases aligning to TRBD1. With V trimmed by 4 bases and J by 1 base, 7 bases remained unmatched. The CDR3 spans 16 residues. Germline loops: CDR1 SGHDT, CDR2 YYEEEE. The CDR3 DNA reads TGTGCCAGCAGCCTCAAGACAGGGTTGAACACCGGGGAGCTGTTTTTT. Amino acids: CASSLKTGLNTGELFF.

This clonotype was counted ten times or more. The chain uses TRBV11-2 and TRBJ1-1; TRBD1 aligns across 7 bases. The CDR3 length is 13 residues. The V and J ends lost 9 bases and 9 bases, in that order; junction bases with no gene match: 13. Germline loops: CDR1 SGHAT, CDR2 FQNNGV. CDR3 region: CASTGQTSLKAFF. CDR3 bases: TGTGCCAGTACGGGACAGACCAGCCTTAAAGCTTTCTTT.

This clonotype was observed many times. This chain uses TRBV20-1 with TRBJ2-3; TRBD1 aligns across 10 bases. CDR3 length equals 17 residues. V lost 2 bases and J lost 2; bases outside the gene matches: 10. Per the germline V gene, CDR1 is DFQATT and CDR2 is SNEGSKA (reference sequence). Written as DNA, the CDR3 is TGCAGTGCTAGACCTCCGACGGGACAGGGGCTCACAGATACGCAGTATTTT. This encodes CSARPPTGQGLTDTQYF.

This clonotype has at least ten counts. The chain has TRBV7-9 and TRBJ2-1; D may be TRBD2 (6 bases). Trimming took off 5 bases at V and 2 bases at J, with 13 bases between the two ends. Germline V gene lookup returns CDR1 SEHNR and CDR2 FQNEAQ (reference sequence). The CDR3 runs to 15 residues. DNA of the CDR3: TGTGCCAGCAGCCGAGGGAGGTCAGCCTACAATGAGCAGTTCTTC. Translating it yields CASSRGRSAYNEQFF.

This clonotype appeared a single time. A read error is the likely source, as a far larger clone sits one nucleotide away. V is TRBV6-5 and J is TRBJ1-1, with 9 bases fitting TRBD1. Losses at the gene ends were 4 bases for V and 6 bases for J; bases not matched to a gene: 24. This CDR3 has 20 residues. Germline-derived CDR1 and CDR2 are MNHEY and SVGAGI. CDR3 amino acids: CASSSFPGQGIPPFDSEAFF. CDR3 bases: TGTGCCAGCAGTTCCTTCCCGGGACAGGGCATTCCTCCCTTTGACTCTGAAGCTTTCTTT.

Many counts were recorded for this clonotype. The CDR3 sequence is CASSPTSGTYNEQFF. CDR3 sequence (DNA): TGTGCCAGCAGCCCGACTAGCGGAACCTACAATGAGCAGTTCTTC. This chain joins TRBV7-9 and TRBJ2-1; 9 nucleotides line up with TRBD2. The CDR3 runs to 15 residues. The V gene end was trimmed by 5 bases and the J gene end by 2 bases; junction bases not matched to a gene: 4. From germline, CDR1 is SEHNR and CDR2 FQNEAQ (reference sequence).

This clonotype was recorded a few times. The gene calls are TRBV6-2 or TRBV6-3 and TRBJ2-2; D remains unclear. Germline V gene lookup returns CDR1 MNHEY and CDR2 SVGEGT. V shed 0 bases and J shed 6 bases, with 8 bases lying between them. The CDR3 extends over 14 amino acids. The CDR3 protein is CASSYSTSAGELFF. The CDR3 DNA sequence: TGTGCCAGCAGTTACTCAACGAGCGCCGGGGAGCTGTTTTTT.

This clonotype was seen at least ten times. CDR3 nucleotide sequence: TGTGCCAGCAGTTACTCGATGAGGAGCGGGGCTTCCTACGAGCAGTACTTC. It yields the protein CASSYSMRSGASYEQYF. The chain is built from TRBV6-5 and TRBJ2-7, with 7 bases lining up with TRBD2. This CDR3 has 17 residues. Per the germline V gene, CDR1 is MNHEY and CDR2 is SVGAGI. Trimming at V came to 0 bases and at J to 1 base, leaving 9 bases not matched to a gene.

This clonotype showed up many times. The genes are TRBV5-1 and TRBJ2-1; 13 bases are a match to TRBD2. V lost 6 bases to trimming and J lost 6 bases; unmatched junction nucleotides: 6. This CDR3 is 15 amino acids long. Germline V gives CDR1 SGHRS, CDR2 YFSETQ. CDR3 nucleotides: TGCGCCAGCAATGGGGGACTAGCGGGATCCAATGAGCAGTTCTTC. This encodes CASNGGLAGSNEQFF.

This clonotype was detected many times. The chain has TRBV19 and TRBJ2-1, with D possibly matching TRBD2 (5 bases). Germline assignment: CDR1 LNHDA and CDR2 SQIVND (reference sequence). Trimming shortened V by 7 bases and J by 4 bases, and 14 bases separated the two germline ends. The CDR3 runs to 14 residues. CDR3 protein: CASTHSGAYNEQFF. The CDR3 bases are TGTGCCAGTACCCACAGCGGAGCTTACAATGAGCAGTTCTTC.

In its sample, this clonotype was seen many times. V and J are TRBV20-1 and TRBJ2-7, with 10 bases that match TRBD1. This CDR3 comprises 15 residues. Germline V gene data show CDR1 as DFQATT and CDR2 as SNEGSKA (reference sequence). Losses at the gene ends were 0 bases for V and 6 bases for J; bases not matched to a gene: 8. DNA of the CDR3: TGCAGTGCTAGAGACCGACAGGGGGCGCTGGGCGAGCAGTACTTC. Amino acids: CSARDRQGALGEQYF.

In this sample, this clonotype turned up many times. The CDR3 DNA reads as TGTGCCAGCAGACCCCGACGATCGGGGCCGAGCACTGAAGCTTTCTTT. It encodes CASRPRRSGPSTEAFF. The chain recombines TRBV11-2 with TRBJ1-1; possibly TRBD1 for D (5 bases). The CDR3 sequence is 16 residues long. Trimming removed 6 bases from V and 4 bases from J, with 21 bases in between. The germline CDR1 and CDR2 sequences are SGHAT and FQNNGV.

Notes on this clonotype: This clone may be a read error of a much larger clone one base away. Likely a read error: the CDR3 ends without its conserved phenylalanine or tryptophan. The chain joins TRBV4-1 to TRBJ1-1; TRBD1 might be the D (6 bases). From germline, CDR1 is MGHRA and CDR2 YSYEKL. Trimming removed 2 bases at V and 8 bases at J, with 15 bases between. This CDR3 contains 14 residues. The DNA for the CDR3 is TGCGCCAGCAGCCAACTTGGGGGTGGGGGCGAAGCTTTCCTT. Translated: CASSQLGGGGEAFL.

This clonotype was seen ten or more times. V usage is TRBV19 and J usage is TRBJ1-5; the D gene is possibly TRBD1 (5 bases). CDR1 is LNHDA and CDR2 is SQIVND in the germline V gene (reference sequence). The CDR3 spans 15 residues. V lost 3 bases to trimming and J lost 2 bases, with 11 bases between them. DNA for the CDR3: TGTGCCAGTAGTATCCAGGGTTGGGGCAATCAGCCCCAGCATTTT. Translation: CASSIQGWGNQPQHF.

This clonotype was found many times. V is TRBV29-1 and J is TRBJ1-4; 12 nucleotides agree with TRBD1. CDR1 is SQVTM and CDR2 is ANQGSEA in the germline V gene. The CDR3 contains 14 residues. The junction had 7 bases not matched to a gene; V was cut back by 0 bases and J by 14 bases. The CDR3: CSVEDGTGGRPLFF. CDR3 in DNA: TGCAGCGTTGAAGACGGGACAGGGGGCAGGCCGCTGTTTTTT. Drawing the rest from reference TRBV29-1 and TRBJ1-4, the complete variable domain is SAVISQKPSRDICQRGTSLTIQCQVDSQVTMMFWYRQQPGQSLTLIATANQGSEATYESGFVIDKFPISRPNLTFSTLTVSNMSPEDSSIYLCSVEDGTGGRPLFFGSGTQLSVL.

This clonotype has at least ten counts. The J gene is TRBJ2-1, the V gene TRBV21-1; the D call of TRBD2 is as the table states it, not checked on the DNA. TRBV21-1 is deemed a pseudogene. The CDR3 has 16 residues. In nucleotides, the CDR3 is TGTGCCAGCAGCAAAAGGAACAGCGGGGACTACAATGAGCAGTTCTTC. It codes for CASSKRNSGDYNEQFF.

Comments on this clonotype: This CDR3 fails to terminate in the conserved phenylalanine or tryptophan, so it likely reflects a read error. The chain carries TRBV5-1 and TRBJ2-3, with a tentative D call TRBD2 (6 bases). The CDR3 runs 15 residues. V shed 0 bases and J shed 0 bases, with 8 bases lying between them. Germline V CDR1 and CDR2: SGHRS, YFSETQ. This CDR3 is CASSLDGLSTDTQYL. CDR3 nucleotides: TGCGCCAGCAGCTTGGACGGACTAAGCACAGATACGCAGTATCTT.

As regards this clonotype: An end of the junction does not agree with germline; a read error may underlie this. The CDR3, as DNA: TGTGCCCGTAGTTTGCCCTACAATGAGCAGTTCTTC. Encoded protein: CARSLPYNEQFF. This sequence joins TRBV19 and TRBJ2-1; D gene unclear. This CDR3 has 12 amino acids. Germline lookup yields CDR1 LNHDA and CDR2 SQIVND (reference sequence). Full variable domain (outside the CDR3, taken from reference TRBV19 and TRBJ2-1): DGGITQSPKYLFRKEGQNVTLSCEQNLNHDAMYWYRQDPGQGLRLIYYSQIVNDFQKGDIAEGYSVSREKKESFPLTVTSAQKNPTAFYLCARSLPYNEQFFGPGTRLTVL.

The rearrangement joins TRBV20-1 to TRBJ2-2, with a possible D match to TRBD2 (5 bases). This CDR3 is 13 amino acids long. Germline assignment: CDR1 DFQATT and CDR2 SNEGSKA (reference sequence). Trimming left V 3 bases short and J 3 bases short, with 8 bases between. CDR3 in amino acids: CSASWRDTGELFF. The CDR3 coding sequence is TGCAGTGCTAGTTGGCGGGACACCGGGGAGCTGTTTTTT.

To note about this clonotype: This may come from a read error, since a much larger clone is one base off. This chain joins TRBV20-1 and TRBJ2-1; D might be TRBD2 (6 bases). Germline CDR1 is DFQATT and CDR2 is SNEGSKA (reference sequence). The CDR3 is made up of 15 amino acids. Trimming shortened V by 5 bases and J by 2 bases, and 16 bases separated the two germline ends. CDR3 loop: CSAGRRGTPYNEQFF. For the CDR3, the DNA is TGCAGTGCTGGTCGACGCGGGACCCCCTACAATGAGCAGTTCTTC.

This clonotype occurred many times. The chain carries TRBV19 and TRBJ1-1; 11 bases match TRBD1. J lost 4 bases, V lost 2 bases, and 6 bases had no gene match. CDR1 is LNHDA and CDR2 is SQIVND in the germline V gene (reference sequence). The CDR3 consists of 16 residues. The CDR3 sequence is CASSIPGQGAGTEAFF. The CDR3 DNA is TGTGCCAGTAGTATACCCGGACAGGGGGCTGGCACTGAAGCTTTCTTT.

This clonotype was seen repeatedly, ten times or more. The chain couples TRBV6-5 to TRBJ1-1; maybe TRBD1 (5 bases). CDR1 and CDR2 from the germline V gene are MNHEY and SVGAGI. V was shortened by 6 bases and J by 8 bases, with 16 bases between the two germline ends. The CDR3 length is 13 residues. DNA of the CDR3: TGTGCCAGCAGGCCCAGGGAGTATAACGAAGCTTTCTTT. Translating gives CASRPREYNEAFF.

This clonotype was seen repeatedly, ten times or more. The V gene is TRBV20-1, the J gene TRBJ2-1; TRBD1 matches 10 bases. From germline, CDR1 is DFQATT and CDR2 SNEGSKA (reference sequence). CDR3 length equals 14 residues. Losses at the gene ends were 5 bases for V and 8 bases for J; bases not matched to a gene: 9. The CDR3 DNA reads TGCAGTGCTGGAACAGACAGGGGGCTCGATGAGCAGTTCTTC. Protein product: CSAGTDRGLDEQFF.